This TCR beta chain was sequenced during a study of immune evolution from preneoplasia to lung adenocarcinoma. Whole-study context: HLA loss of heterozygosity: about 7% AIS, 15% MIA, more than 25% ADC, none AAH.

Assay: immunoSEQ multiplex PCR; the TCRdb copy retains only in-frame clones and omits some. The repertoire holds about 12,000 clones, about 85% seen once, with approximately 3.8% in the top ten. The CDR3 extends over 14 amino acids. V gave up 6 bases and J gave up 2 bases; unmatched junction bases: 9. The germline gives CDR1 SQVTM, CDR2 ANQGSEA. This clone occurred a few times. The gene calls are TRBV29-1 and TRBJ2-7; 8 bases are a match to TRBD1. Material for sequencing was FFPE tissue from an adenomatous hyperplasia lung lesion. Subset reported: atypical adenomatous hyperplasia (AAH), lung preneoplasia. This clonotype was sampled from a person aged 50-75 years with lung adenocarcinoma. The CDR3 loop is CSVPGQGWPYEQYF. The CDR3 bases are TGCAGCGTCCCAGGACAGGGTTGGCCCTACGAGCAGTACTTC.